The rows below give T cell receptor beta chains drawn from one sample of a study of early T cells in non-severe SARS-CoV-2 infection. TCRdb reprocessed the 5' RACE reads via MiXCR and lists one record per CDR3 protein. The sample contains some 110,000 distinct CDR3 sequences, more than 12% of which appear only once. Sequenced material: whole blood. The receptors stem from an adult who was a healthcare worker with PCR-confirmed SARS-CoV-2 infection or an uninfected control (not recorded which). Both conserved end residues are trimmed from each CDR3. Each record gives: V gene, J gene, clone size, CDR3 protein. Where a row states a size, it is once, few, many or the class of an expanded clone; other rows omit it.

V gene: TRBV21-1
J gene: TRBJ2-1
clone size: -
CDR3 protein: AIKNALDTLDEQF

V gene: TRBV29-1
J gene: TRBJ2-5
clone size: few
CDR3 protein: SVELNGAQETQY

V gene: TRBV5-1
J gene: TRBJ2-5
clone size: many
CDR3 protein: ASSLEAETQY

V gene: TRBV10-3
J gene: TRBJ2-3
clone size: -
CDR3 protein: AITPTSGGRGDTQY

V gene: TRBV15
J gene: TRBJ2-7
clone size: -
CDR3 protein: ATSREAGEQY

V gene: TRBV4-1
J gene: TRBJ2-3
clone size: -
CDR3 protein: ASSQIQTDTQY

V gene: TRBV5-1
J gene: TRBJ2-7
clone size: few
CDR3 protein: ASSPGTGTNEQY

V gene: TRBV5-1
J gene: TRBJ1-4
clone size: many
CDR3 protein: ASRVTAPDEKLF

V gene: TRBV5-6
J gene: TRBJ2-3
clone size: few
CDR3 protein: ASSLDPGWGTDTQY

V gene: TRBV7-8
J gene: TRBJ1-1
clone size: few
CDR3 protein: ASSLVSPGNTEAF

V gene: TRBV12-3/TRBV12-4
J gene: TRBJ2-2
clone size: many
CDR3 protein: ASRPSGTANTGELF

V gene: TRBV12-3/TRBV12-4
J gene: TRBJ2-7
clone size: -
CDR3 protein: ASSGGGRASYEQY

V gene: TRBV2
J gene: TRBJ2-5
clone size: -
CDR3 protein: ASSELQGAKTQY

V gene: TRBV6-1
J gene: TRBJ1-2
clone size: -
CDR3 protein: ASSQRTDYGYT

V gene: TRBV7-8
J gene: TRBJ2-7
clone size: few
CDR3 protein: ASSSAPTKWGTYEQY

V gene: TRBV30
J gene: TRBJ1-4
clone size: few
CDR3 protein: AWSQRGAGEKLF

V gene: TRBV6-6
J gene: TRBJ2-1
clone size: few
CDR3 protein: ASSFQNDEQF

V gene: TRBV12-3/TRBV12-4
J gene: TRBJ2-5
clone size: -
CDR3 protein: ASSPPARQETQY

V gene: TRBV4-1
J gene: TRBJ2-7
clone size: -
CDR3 protein: ASSQFGGGEQY

V gene: TRBV4-1
J gene: TRBJ2-1
clone size: few
CDR3 protein: ASRHYNEQF

V gene: TRBV12-3/TRBV12-4
J gene: TRBJ2-1
clone size: few
CDR3 protein: ASSFGNEQF

V gene: TRBV12-3/TRBV12-4
J gene: TRBJ2-7
clone size: few
CDR3 protein: ASSSTSSYEQY

V gene: TRBV20-1
J gene: TRBJ2-1
clone size: many
CDR3 protein: SARGYVSKRGSYNEQF

V gene: TRBV30
J gene: TRBJ1-6
clone size: -
CDR3 protein: AWTETENSPLH

V gene: TRBV7-8
J gene: TRBJ2-1
clone size: few
CDR3 protein: ASSLGRAFQNEQF

V gene: TRBV29-1
J gene: TRBJ1-1
clone size: -
CDR3 protein: SVAGLLNTEAF

V gene: TRBV20-1
J gene: TRBJ1-2
clone size: -
CDR3 protein: SAGGELYGYT

V gene: TRBV6-5
J gene: TRBJ1-3
clone size: -
CDR3 protein: ASSYSWAGNTIY

V gene: TRBV2
J gene: TRBJ1-6
clone size: -
CDR3 protein: ATRDSLPNSPLH

V gene: TRBV10-3
J gene: TRBJ2-3
clone size: -
CDR3 protein: AISEGTSGGTGGDTQY

V gene: TRBV12-3/TRBV12-4
J gene: TRBJ1-1
clone size: -
CDR3 protein: ASSLGHSNTEAF

V gene: TRBV27
J gene: TRBJ1-1
clone size: many
CDR3 protein: ASSFLGQLEAF

V gene: TRBV7-9
J gene: TRBJ2-7
clone size: few
CDR3 protein: ASSSSLRGITYEQY

V gene: TRBV7-9
J gene: TRBJ1-1
clone size: -
CDR3 protein: ASRSIGENTEAF

V gene: TRBV30
J gene: TRBJ1-1
clone size: -
CDR3 protein: AWAQGRTEAF

V gene: TRBV14
J gene: TRBJ2-1
clone size: -
CDR3 protein: ASSPVPNEQF

V gene: TRBV19
J gene: TRBJ2-4
clone size: few
CDR3 protein: ASRGQGVHIQY

V gene: TRBV7-9
J gene: TRBJ1-2
clone size: -
CDR3 protein: ASSRTSFYGYT

V gene: TRBV13
J gene: TRBJ2-1
clone size: -
CDR3 protein: ASIPRDRRMYNEQF

V gene: TRBV5-1
J gene: TRBJ2-7
clone size: -
CDR3 protein: ASSAGQGGTNEQY

V gene: TRBV6-6
J gene: TRBJ2-2
clone size: many
CDR3 protein: ASSMRTTPNTGELF

V gene: TRBV12-3/TRBV12-4
J gene: TRBJ2-7
clone size: few
CDR3 protein: ASTPSVWTGTTYEQY

V gene: TRBV4-1
J gene: TRBJ1-1
clone size: -
CDR3 protein: ASSHNRGLGTEAF

V gene: TRBV19
J gene: TRBJ2-7
clone size: few
CDR3 protein: ASSRTRGYEQY

V gene: TRBV5-1
J gene: TRBJ2-7
clone size: many
CDR3 protein: ASSYRTGGNEQY

V gene: TRBV10-3
J gene: TRBJ1-1
clone size: -
CDR3 protein: AISESGTEAF

V gene: TRBV20-1
J gene: TRBJ2-2
clone size: few
CDR3 protein: SARDPQRGAGELF

V gene: TRBV20-1
J gene: TRBJ1-1
clone size: -
CDR3 protein: SATTAGDTEAF

V gene: TRBV7-9
J gene: TRBJ2-1
clone size: -
CDR3 protein: ASSLLESYNEQF

V gene: TRBV4-1
J gene: TRBJ2-1
clone size: -
CDR3 protein: ASSQVTVVREQF

V gene: TRBV4-1
J gene: TRBJ2-1
clone size: few
CDR3 protein: ASSHPPPAGGSEQF

V gene: TRBV19
J gene: TRBJ1-6
clone size: many
CDR3 protein: ASSIEGRSNSPLH

V gene: TRBV5-1
J gene: TRBJ2-1
clone size: few
CDR3 protein: ASSLGLAPEQF

V gene: TRBV10-1
J gene: TRBJ2-4
clone size: -
CDR3 protein: ASSECPAVLAKNIQY

V gene: TRBV3-2
J gene: TRBJ1-1
clone size: -
CDR3 protein: ASSQDPYTEAF